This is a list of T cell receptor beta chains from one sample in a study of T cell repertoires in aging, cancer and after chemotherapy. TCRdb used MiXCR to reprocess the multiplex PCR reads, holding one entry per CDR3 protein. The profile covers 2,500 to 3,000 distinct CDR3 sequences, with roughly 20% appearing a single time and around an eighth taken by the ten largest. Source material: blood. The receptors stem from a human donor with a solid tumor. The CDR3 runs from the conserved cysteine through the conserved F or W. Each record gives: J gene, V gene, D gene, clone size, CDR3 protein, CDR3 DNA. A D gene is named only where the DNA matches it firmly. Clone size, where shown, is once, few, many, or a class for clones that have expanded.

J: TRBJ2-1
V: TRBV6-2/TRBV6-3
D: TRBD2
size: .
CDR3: CASSLLAGVRSYNEQFF
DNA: TGTGCCAGCAGTCTACTAGCGGGAGTCCGCTCCTACAATGAGCAGTTCTTC

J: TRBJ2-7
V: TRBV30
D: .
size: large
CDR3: CAWRSSGSNYEQYF
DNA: TGTGCCTGGAGGTCGTCGGGGTCAAACTACGAGCAGTACTTC

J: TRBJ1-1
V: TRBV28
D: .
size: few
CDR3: CASSLLPNTEAFF
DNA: TGTGCCAGCAGTTTATTACCGAACACTGAAGCTTTCTTT

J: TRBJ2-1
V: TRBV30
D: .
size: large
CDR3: CAWSVRGRYEQFF
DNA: TGTGCCTGGAGTGTACGGGGTAGGTATGAGCAGTTCTTC

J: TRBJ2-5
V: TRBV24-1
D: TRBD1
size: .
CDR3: CATSVRGQEQETQYF
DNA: TGTGCCACCAGTGTTAGGGGACAGGAGCAAGAGACCCAGTACTTC

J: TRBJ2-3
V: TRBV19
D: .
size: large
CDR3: CASMSGGTDTQYF
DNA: TGTGCCAGTATGAGCGGAGGCACAGATACGCAGTATTTT

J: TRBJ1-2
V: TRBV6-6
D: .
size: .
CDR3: CASRPGPLYGYTF
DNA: TGTGCCAGCAGACCGGGGCCTCTTTATGGCTACACCTTC

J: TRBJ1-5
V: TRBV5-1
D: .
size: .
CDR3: CASSFAGARNQPQHF
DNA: TGCGCCAGCAGCTTCGCGGGGGCACGCAATCAGCCCCAGCATTTT

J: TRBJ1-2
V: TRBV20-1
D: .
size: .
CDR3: CSARGQRHLEVDGYTF
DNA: TGCAGTGCTAGAGGCCAAAGACACCTAGAAGTTGATGGCTACACCTTC

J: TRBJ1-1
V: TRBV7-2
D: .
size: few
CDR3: CASSSGGGIATEAFF
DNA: TGTGCCAGCAGCTCCGGAGGGGGGATAGCAACTGAAGCTTTCTTT

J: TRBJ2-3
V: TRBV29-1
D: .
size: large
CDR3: CSVDGGITDTQYF
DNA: TGCAGCGTTGACGGTGGGATCACAGATACGCAGTATTTT

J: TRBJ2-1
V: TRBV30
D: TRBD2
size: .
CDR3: CAWSAARTSGIGEQFF
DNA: TGTGCCTGGAGCGCGGCTAGGACTAGCGGGATTGGGGAGCAGTTCTTC

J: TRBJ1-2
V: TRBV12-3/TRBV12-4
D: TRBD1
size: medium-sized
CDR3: CASSYTGVDLTTRGYTF
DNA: TGTGCCAGCAGTTATACAGGGGTGGACCTTACAACCCGAGGCTACACCTTC

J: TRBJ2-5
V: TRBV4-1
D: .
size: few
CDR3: CASSQDQSPETQYF
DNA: TGCGCCAGCAGCCAAGATCAGTCCCCAGAGACCCAGTACTTC

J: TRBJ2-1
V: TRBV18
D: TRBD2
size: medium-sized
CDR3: CASSPTSGSAGYNEQFF
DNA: TGTGCCAGCTCACCAACTAGCGGGAGTGCTGGGTACAATGAGCAGTTCTTC

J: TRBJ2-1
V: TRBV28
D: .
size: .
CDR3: CASRPGNNEQFF
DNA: TGTGCCAGCAGACCTGGGAACAATGAGCAGTTCTTC

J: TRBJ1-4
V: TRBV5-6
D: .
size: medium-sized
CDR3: CASSSSQGIEKLFF
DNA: TGTGCCAGCAGCTCCAGTCAGGGAATAGAAAAACTGTTTTTT

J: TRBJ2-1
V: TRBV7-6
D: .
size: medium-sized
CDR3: CASSLAPGNEQFF
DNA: TGTGCCAGCAGCTTAGCGCCAGGTAATGAGCAGTTCTTC

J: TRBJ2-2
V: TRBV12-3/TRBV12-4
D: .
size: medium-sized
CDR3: CASSLIQQSGELFF
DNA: TGTGCCAGCAGTTTGATTCAGCAGTCCGGGGAGCTGTTTTTT

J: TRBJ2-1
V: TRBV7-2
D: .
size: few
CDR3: CASSLAVYNEQFF
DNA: TGTGCCAGCAGCTTAGCGGTCTACAATGAGCAGTTCTTC

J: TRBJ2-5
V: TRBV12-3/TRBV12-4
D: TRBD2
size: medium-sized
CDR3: CASSSGLAGVETQYF
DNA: TGTGCCAGCAGCTCGGGACTAGCGGGAGTAGAGACCCAGTACTTC

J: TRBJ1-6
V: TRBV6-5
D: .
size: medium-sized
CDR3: CASQESGRGINSPLHF
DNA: TGTGCCAGCCAAGAATCGGGCAGGGGTATCAATTCACCCCTCCACTTT

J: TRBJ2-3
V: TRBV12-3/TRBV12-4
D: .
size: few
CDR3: CASSFTPEGDTQYF
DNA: TGTGCCAGCAGTTTTACGCCCGAGGGGGATACGCAGTATTTT

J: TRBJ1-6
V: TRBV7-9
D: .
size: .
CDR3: CASSPLLENLHF
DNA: TGTGCCAGCAGCCCCCTGCTGGAAAACCTCCACTTT

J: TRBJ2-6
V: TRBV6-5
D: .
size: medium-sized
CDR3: CASSYGPEMYSGANVLTF
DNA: TGTGCCAGCAGTTACGGTCCGGAAATGTACTCTGGGGCCAACGTCCTGACTTTC

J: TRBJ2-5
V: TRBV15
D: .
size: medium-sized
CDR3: CATSRDMGSGETQYF
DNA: TGTGCCACCAGCAGAGATATGGGCTCCGGGGAGACCCAGTACTTC